Shown below are 20 T cell receptor beta chains from a single sample sequenced in a study of OX40 agonist ivuxolimab in advanced cancers. Libraries came from the immunoSEQ multiplex PCR assay. Entries here come from immuneACCESS through TCRdb and include only in-frame sequences with V and J called. Some clones fail to appear in such tables; in the studies checked, an unresolved V gene covers under half of the shortfall, and the cause of the remainder is unknown. This sample holds approximately 99,000 clones; roughly 90% were observed only once. The ten largest account for roughly 5.5% of the sample. The starting material was CD4+ or CD8+ T cells sorted from blood, obtained in a trial of the OX40 agonist ivuxolimab. The receptor source for this set is an adult with an advanced solid tumor such as melanoma, head and neck, liver or kidney cancer.

The chain employs TRBV5-5 and TRBJ2-7; 13 bases agree with TRBD2. This CDR3 is built from 15 residues. J was trimmed by 2 bases and V by 4 bases; bases with no gene match: 3. Germline assignment: CDR1 SGHKS and CDR2 YYEKEE (reference sequence). The CDR3 loop reads CASSTGTSGAYEQYF. The CDR3 DNA follows: TGTGCCAGCAGCACCGGGACTAGCGGGGCCTACGAGCAGTACTTC.

This clone occurred once. This chain connects TRBV5-8 to TRBJ1-5, with D hard to call. V lost 0 bases, J lost 4 bases, and 11 bases lay in between. Germline V gene data show CDR1 as SGHTS and CDR2 as YDEGEE. This CDR3 comprises 15 residues. CDR3 in amino acids: CASSLATVGNQPQHF. DNA for the CDR3: TGTGCCAGCAGCTTGGCGACGGTAGGGAATCAGCCCCAGCATTTT.

The CDR3 coding sequence is TGTGCCAGCAGCCAGAACGCTGAGCAGTTCTTC. As protein: CASSQNAEQFF. The rearrangement links TRBV5-6 to TRBJ2-1; D gene ambiguous. The ends were cut back, 4 bases at V and 9 bases at J, with 8 bases in the middle. This CDR3 is 11 amino acids long. Per germline, CDR1 SGHDT and CDR2 YYEEEE.

The CDR3 region has the DNA TGTGCCAGCAGTCCGGTGGGCGGGGTGTCCGAGCAGTACTTC. Amino acid sequence: CASSPVGGVSEQYF. The chain employs TRBV27 and TRBJ2-7; D is perhaps TRBD2 (6 bases). The CDR3 contains 14 residues. Between the trimmed V and J ends, which lost 5 bases and 6 bases, there was a span of 17 bases. Germline V gene lookup returns CDR1 MNHEY and CDR2 SMNVEV (reference sequence).

The CDR3 bases are TGTGCCAGCAGCCAGGGACAGGGCCCCTCAGGCTACACCTTC. This gives the protein CASSQGQGPSGYTF. J is TRBJ1-2 and V is TRBV2; 9 bases are shared with TRBD1. V lost 6 bases to trimming and J lost 8 bases; unmatched junction nucleotides: 10. Looked up from germline, CDR1 is SNHLY and CDR2 is FYNNEI. This CDR3 has 14 residues.

The chain links TRBV7-2 to TRBJ2-7, with D tentatively TRBD1 or TRBD2 (5 bases each). The CDR3 loop spans 15 amino acids. The V and J ends lost 5 bases and 4 bases respectively, with 18 bases between them. Germline CDR1 is SGHTA and CDR2 is FQGNSA. The DNA for the CDR3 is TGTGCCAGCAGCCCGTCCCATGGGGGTGGGTACGAGCAGTACTTC. Translation gives CASSPSHGGGYEQYF.

The V gene is TRBV27, the J gene TRBJ2-6, with unresolved D. In germline, CDR1 is MNHEY, CDR2 SMNVEV (reference sequence). Trimming left V 5 bases short and J 2 bases short, with 4 bases between. The length of the CDR3 is 13 residues. CDR3 in DNA: TGTGCCAGCAGTCCAACTGGGGCCAACGTCCTGACTTTC. This gives the protein CASSPTGANVLTF. Full variable domain (missing parts from reference TRBV27 and TRBJ2-6): EAQVTQNPRYLITVTGKKLTVTCSQNMNHEYMSWYRQDPGLGLRQIYYSMNVEVTDKGDVPEGYKVSRKEKRNFPLILESPSPNQTSLYFCASSPTGANVLTFGAGSRLTVL.

This clone was recorded a few times. The chain is built from TRBV4-3 and TRBJ1-2, with 10 bases matching TRBD1. Germline V CDR1 and CDR2: LGHNA, YSLEER. The CDR3 totals 17 residues. After removal of 0 bases from V and 5 bases from J, the junction contained 9 bases not matched to a gene. The CDR3 DNA sequence: TGCGCCAGCAGCCAAGATGGAGTGGGACAGGGGAGGTATGGCTACACCTTC. Translating it yields CASSQDGVGQGRYGYTF.

The chain uses TRBV7-9 and TRBJ1-1; no clear D gene. From germline, CDR1 is SEHNR and CDR2 FQNEAQ (reference sequence). Trimming shortened V by 1 base and J by 6 bases, and 9 bases separated the two germline ends. The CDR3 is made up of 13 amino acids. DNA for the CDR3: TGTGCCAGCAGCTTAGTTCTGGGCGCTGAAGCTTTCTTT. Protein: CASSLVLGAEAFF.

This chain uses TRBV9 with TRBJ1-1, with TRBD1 matching over 7 bases. The CDR3 length is 12 residues. Germline loops: CDR1 SGDLS, CDR2 YYNGEE. J gave up 8 bases and V 4 bases, and 5 bases lay outside the gene matches. The CDR3 loop reads CASSPAGGEAFF. The CDR3 region has the DNA TGTGCCAGCAGCCCAGCAGGGGGAGAAGCTTTCTTT.

The chain carries TRBV5-6 and TRBJ2-1; the D gene could be TRBD1 or TRBD2 (5 bases each). Germline CDR1 reads SGHDT; CDR2 reads YYEEEE. The CDR3 length is 12 residues. The ends were cut back, 5 bases at V and 12 bases at J, with 15 bases in the middle. CDR3 in DNA: TGTGCCAGCAGTTGGGGCCGCGGAGGGCAGTTCTTC. Its protein is CASSWGRGGQFF. Complete variable domain (other parts from reference TRBV5-6 and TRBJ2-1): DAGVTQSPTHLIKTRGQQVTLRCSPKSGHDTVSWYQQALGQGPQFIFQYYEEEERQRGNFPDRFSGHQFPNYSSELNVNALLLGDSALYLCASSWGRGGQFFGPGTRLTVL.

J is TRBJ2-5 and V is TRBV5-1; D call uncertain. This CDR3 contains 14 residues. From germline, CDR1 is SGHRS and CDR2 YFSETQ. V was trimmed by 0 bases and J by 6 bases, leaving 12 bases between them. The CDR3, as DNA: TGCGCCAGCAGCTTGGAACTTCTGGGGAAGACCCAGTACTTC. Its protein product is CASSLELLGKTQYF.

V is TRBV29-1 and J is TRBJ2-4, with TRBD1 as a possible D gene (6 bases). Trimming took 4 bases from V and 0 from J, leaving 10 bases between them. The CDR3 consists of 14 residues. The V gene's germline CDR1 is SQVTM and CDR2 ANQGSEA. This chain's CDR3 is CSVVLGAAKNIQYF. In nucleotides, the CDR3 is TGCAGCGTTGTCTTGGGGGCAGCCAAAAACATTCAGTACTTC.

The chain has TRBV10-3 and TRBJ2-1; D possibly uses TRBD1 or TRBD2 (5 bases each). Germline CDR1 is ENHRY and CDR2 is SYGVKD. Trimming pared 1 base from V and 5 bases from J, leaving 9 bases between. The CDR3 runs 14 residues. The CDR3 spells CAISEWDLNNEQFF. The CDR3 DNA reads TGTGCCATCAGTGAGTGGGACCTCAACAATGAGCAGTTCTTC.

The chain joins TRBV5-6 to TRBJ2-3; D gene ambiguous. CDR1 is SGHDT and CDR2 is YYEEEE in the germline V gene. This CDR3 is built from 12 residues. V lost 3 bases to trimming and J lost 2 bases, with 4 bases between them. The CDR3: CASSSVTDTQYF. CDR3 bases: TGTGCCAGCAGCTCCGTCACAGATACGCAGTATTTT.

J is TRBJ1-5 and V is TRBV7-2, with D possibly matching TRBD1 (6 bases). This CDR3 is built from 13 residues. The V gene's germline CDR1 is SGHTA and CDR2 FQGNSA. Deletions cut 5 bases from V and 7 bases from J, with 12 bases between. The CDR3 DNA is TGTGCCAGCAGCCTTGGACAGACACAGCCCCAGCATTTT. It is translated as CASSLGQTQPQHF.

This clone was detected a few times. This chain connects TRBV19 to TRBJ1-1; TRBD1 is a possible D gene (5 bases). V lost 6 bases to trimming and J lost 6 bases, with 8 bases between them. The CDR3 is 11 amino acids. CDR1 and CDR2 from the germline V gene are LNHDA and SQIVND (reference sequence). The CDR3 DNA is TGTGCCAGTAGCTGGGGCCCTGAAGCTTTCTTT. It translates to CASSWGPEAFF.

V is TRBV6-1 and J is TRBJ1-4; D gene ambiguous. This CDR3 spans 16 amino acids. With 0 bases removed from V and 8 bases from J, the gap between germline ends came to 16 bases. Germline V gene lookup returns CDR1 MNHNS and CDR2 SASEGT. This chain's CDR3 is CASSEAHRISGEKLFF. CDR3 sequence (DNA): TGTGCCAGCAGTGAAGCGCACCGAATCTCGGGGGAAAAACTGTTTTTT.

The CDR3 loop reads CASSRQGASGYTF. The CDR3, as DNA: TGTGCCAGCTCACGCCAGGGGGCCTCTGGCTACACCTTC. The chain uses TRBV18 and TRBJ1-2, with 8 bases identical to TRBD1. CDR1 and CDR2 (germline): KGHSH, LQKENI. The CDR3 length is 13 residues. V lost 4 bases to trimming and J lost 7 bases; unmatched junction nucleotides: 5.

The J gene is TRBJ2-7, the V gene TRBV7-9; D is unclear. Germline-derived CDR1 and CDR2 are SEHNR and FQNEAQ (reference sequence). Trimming shortened V by 3 bases and J by 4 bases, and 16 bases separated the two germline ends. The CDR3 consists of 15 residues. The CDR3 DNA follows: TGTGCCAGCAGCTTTAAGGCAGCACTCCCTTACGAGCAGTACTTC. Its protein is CASSFKAALPYEQYF. Complete variable domain (other parts from reference TRBV7-9 and TRBJ2-7): DTGVSQNPRHKITKRGQNVTFRCDPISEHNRLYWYRQTLGQGPEFLTYFQNEAQLEKSRLLSDRFSAERPKGSFSTLEIQRTEQGDSAMYLCASSFKAALPYEQYFGPGTRLTVT.